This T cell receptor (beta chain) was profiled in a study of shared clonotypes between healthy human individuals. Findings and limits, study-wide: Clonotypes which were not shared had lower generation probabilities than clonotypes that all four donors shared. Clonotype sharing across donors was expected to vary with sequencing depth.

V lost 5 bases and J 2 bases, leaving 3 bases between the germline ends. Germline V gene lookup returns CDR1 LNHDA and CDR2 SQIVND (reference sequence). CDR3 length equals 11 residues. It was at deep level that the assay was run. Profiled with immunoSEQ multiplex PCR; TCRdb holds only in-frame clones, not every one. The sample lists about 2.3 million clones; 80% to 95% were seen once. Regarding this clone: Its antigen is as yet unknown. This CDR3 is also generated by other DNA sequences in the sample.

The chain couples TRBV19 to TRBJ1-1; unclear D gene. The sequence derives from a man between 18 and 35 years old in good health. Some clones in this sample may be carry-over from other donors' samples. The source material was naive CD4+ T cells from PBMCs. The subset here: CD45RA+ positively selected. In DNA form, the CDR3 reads TGTGCCAGTAGTCTAAACACTGAAGCTTTCTTT. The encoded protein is CASSLNTEAFF.